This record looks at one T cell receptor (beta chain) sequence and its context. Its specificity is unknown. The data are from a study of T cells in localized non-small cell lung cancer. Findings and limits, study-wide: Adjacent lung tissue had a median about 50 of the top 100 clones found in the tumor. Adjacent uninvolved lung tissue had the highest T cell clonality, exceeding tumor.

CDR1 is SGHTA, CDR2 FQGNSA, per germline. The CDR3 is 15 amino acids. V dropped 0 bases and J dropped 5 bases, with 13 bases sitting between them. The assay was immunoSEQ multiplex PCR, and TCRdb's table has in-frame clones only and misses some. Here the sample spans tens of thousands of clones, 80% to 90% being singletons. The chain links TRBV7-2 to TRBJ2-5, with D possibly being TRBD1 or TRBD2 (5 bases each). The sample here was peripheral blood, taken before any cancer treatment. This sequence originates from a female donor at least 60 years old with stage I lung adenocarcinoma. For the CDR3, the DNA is TGTGCCAGCAGCTTAGCCCGGGAACCAGGGGAGACCCAGTACTTC. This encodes CASSLAREPGETQYF.